This T cell receptor (beta chain) derives from a study of blood T cell repertoires in COVID-19 (dated by TCRdb to 2019 to 2021). Notes on the research overall: Collaborator samples came from the United States, Italy and Spain and covered acute and convalescent phases of COVID-19. A de-identified subject ID, COVID-19 status, age in years and sex were almost always included in the sample metadata. Samples were obtained from the ongoing ImmuneRACE study (first 160 participants) and from 950 to 1,500 subjects provided by 6 global collaborators. Where HLA class I and class II types were available, the types were taken from metadata supplied by the sample provider, not from assay-based typing. The material from the prospective study consisted of cDNA or gDNA derived from T cells, B-cell-depleted T cells, or PBMCs. Subjects who had been exposed to COVID-19, were actively infected with it, or had recovered from it provided the deeply sampled blood TCRbeta repertoires that made up the dataset. The repertoires were made available in a free public database intended to serve as a resource for research on the immune response to SARS-CoV-2.

TCRbeta CDR3 regions were amplified from genomic DNA by means of the immunoSEQ Assay, a bias-controlled multiplex PCR. The authors processed their data as follows. Nucleated cell counts per sample were estimated from amplification of reference gene primers within the assay. To quantify the absolute abundance of each unique TCRbeta CDR3 rearrangement, sequence reads were collapsed and filtered. For each sample, productive Simpson clonality was calculated as the square root of Simpson's diversity index across productive rearrangements. Entries here come from immuneACCESS through TCRdb and include only in-frame sequences with V and J called. Some clones fail to appear in such tables; in the studies checked, an unresolved V gene covers under half of the shortfall, and the cause of the remainder is unknown. D and trimming come from the DNA, and the V and J calls and clone size come from that table. This sample comprises roughly 380,000 clones, approximately 90% of them detected only once. The top ten clones comprise approximately 4.1% of the sample.

Of note for this clone: Its antigen has not been determined. No quality values exist for individual bases; no much larger clone is one base distant. Other nucleotide sequences from this sample produce the same CDR3.

One collaborating source in Seattle enrolled patients during active infection and followed them longitudinally through the course of disease. The collaborating institutions used their own protocols to collect whole blood in K2EDTA tubes. For TCRbeta analysis, collaborators shipped samples in one of three forms: frozen whole blood, isolated PBMCs, or DNA extracted from either of those sample types. Inclusive of the bounding cysteine and phenylalanine, the CDR3 is 12 residues long. CDR3 DNA is the only sequence kept; it has 36 bases, read in frame from the first base. CDR1 and CDR2 are read off the germline V gene (reference sequence) as MNHEY and SMNVEV. V sheds 3 bases and J sheds 4 bases, leaving 4 bases between their ends. Results and caveats for the whole study, not just this receptor: How much clinical and demographic metadata was included differed by source and by participant, and the metadata was provided uncurated.

The sample was peripheral blood. The clonotype was recovered from a woman aged 55 to 70 with COVID-19, enrolled during active disease. The chain employs TRBV27 and TRBJ1-5; no confident D gene assignment can be made. The sequenced DNA: TGTGCCAGCAGTTTTCTTAATCAGCCCCAGCATTTT. Its amino acids are CASSFLNQPQHF.